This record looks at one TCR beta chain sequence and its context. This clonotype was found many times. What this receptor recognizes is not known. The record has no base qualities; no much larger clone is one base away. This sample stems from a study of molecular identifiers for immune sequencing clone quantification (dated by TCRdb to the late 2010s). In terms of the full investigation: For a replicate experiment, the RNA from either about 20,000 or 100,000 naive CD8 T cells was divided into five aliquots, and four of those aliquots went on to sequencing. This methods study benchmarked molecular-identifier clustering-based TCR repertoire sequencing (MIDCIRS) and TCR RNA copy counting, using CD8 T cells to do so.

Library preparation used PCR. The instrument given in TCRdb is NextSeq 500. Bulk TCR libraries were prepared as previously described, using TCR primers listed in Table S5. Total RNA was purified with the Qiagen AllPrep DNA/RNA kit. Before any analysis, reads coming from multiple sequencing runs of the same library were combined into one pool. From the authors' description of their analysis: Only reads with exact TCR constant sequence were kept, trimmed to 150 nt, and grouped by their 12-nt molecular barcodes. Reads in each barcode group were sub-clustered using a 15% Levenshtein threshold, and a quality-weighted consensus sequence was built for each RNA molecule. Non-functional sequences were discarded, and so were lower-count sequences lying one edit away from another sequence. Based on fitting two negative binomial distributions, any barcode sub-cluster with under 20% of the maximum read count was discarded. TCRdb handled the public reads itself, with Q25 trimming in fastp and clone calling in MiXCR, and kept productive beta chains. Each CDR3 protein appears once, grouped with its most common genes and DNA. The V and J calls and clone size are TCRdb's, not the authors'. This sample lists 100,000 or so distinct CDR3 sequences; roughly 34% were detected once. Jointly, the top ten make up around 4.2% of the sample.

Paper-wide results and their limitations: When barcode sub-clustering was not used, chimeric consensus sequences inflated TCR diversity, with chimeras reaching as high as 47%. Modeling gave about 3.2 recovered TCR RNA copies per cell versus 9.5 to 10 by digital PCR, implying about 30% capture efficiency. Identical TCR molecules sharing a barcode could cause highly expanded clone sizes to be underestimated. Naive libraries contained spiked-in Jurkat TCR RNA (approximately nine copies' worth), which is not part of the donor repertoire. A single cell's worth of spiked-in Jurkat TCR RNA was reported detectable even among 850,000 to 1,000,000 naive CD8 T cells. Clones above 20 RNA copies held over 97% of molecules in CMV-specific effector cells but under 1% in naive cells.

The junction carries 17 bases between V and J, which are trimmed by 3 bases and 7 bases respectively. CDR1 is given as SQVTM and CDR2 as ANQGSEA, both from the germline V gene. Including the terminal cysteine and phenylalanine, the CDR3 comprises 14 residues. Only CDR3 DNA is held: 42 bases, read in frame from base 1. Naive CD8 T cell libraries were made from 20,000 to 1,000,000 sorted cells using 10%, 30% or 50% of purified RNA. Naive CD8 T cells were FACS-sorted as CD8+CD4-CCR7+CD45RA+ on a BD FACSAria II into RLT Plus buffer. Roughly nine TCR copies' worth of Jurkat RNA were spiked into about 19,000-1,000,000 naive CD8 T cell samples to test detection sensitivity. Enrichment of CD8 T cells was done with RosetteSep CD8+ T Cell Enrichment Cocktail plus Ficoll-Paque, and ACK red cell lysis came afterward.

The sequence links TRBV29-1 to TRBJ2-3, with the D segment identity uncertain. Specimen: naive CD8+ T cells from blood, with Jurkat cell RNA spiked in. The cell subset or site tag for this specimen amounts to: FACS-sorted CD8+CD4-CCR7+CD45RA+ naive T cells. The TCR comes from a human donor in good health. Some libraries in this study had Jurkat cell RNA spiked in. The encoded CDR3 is CSVDEPRPPYTQYF. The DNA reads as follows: TGCAGCGTTGACGAACCCCGGCCCCCCTATACGCAGTATTTT.